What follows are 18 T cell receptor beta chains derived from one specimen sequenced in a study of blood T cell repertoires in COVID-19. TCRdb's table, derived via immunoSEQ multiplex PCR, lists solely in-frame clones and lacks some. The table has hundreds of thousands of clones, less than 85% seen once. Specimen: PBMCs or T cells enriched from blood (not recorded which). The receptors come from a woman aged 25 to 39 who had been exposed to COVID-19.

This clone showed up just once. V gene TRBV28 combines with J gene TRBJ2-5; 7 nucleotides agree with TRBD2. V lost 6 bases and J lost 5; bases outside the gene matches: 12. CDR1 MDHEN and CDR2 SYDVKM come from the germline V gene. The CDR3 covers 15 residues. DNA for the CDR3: TGTGCCAGCAGATGGACTAGTGGTACGTGGGAGACCCAGTACTTC. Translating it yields CASRWTSGTWETQYF.

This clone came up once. The CDR3 sequence is CASSPRGGLAEYTGELFF. CDR3 nucleotides: TGTGCCAGCAGCCCAAGGGGGGGACTAGCGGAATACACCGGGGAGCTGTTTTTT. The chain has TRBV11-3 and TRBJ2-2, with TRBD2 matching over 11 bases. V trimming: 5 bases; J trimming: 3 bases; junction bases outside the gene matches: 11. The CDR3 covers 18 residues. Germline loops: CDR1 SGHNT, CDR2 YENEEA.

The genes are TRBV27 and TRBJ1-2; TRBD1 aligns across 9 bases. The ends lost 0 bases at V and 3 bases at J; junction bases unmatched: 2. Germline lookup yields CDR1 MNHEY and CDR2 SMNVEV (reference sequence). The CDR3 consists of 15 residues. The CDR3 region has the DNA TGTGCCAGCAGTTTATCGAGGACAGGGGACTATGGCTACACCTTC. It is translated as CASSLSRTGDYGYTF.

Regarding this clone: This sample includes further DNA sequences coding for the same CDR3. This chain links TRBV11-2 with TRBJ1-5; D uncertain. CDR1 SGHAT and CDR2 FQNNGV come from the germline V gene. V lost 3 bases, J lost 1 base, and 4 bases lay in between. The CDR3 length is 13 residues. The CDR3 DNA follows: TGTGCCAGCAGCTTTGGCAGCAATCAGCCCCAGCATTTT. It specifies CASSFGSNQPQHF.

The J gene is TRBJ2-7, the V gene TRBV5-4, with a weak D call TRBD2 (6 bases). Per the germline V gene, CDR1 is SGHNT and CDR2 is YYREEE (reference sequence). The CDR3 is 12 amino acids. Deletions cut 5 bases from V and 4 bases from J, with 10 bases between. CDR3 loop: CASSGGNYEQYF. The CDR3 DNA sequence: TGTGCCAGCAGTGGCGGGAATTACGAGCAGTACTTC.

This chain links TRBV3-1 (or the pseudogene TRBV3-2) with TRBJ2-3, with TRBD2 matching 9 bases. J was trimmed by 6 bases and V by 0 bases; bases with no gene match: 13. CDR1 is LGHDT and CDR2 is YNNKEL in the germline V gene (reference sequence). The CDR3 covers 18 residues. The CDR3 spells CASSQDSSSGEFSDTQYF. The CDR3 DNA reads TGTGCCAGCAGCCAAGATTCATCTAGCGGGGAATTTTCGGATACGCAGTATTTT.

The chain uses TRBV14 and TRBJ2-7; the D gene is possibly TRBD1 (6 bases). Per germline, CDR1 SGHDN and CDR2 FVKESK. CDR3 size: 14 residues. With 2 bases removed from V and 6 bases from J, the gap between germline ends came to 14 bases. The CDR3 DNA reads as TGTGCCAGCAGCCAAACTATCACAGGGATCGAGCAGTACTTC. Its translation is CASSQTITGIEQYF.

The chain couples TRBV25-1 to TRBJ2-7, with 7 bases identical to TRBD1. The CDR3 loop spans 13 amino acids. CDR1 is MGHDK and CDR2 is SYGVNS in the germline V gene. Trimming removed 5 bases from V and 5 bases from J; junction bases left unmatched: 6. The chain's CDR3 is CASSTTGFDEQYF. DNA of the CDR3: TGTGCCAGCAGTACGACAGGGTTCGACGAGCAGTACTTC.

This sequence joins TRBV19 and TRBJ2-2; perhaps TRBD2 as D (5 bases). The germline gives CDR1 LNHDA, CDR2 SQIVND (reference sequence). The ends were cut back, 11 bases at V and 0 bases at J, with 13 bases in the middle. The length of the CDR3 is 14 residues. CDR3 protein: CASEGWSNTGELFF. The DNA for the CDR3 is TGTGCCTCAGAGGGTTGGTCGAACACCGGGGAGCTGTTTTTT.

The CDR3 DNA follows: TGTGCCAGCAGCTCGGCGACAGCCTACTACGAGCAGTACTTC. Residues: CASSSATAYYEQYF. The gene calls are TRBV7-8 and TRBJ2-7, with TRBD1 as a possible D gene (5 bases). V lost 4 bases, J lost 3 bases, and 13 bases lay in between. This CDR3 has 14 residues. The germline CDR1 and CDR2 sequences are SGHVS and FQNEAQ.

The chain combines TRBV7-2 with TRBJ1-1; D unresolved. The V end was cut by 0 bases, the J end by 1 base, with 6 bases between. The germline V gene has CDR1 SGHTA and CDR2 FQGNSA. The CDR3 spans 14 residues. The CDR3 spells CASSLAPGNTEAFF. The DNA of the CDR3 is TGTGCCAGCAGCTTAGCGCCCGGGAACACTGAAGCTTTCTTT.

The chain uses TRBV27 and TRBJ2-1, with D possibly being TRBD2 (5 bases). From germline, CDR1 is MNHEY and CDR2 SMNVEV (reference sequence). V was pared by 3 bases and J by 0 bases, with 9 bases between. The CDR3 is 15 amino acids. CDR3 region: CASSFAGSSYNEQFF. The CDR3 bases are TGTGCCAGCAGTTTTGCGGGTAGCTCCTACAATGAGCAGTTCTTC.

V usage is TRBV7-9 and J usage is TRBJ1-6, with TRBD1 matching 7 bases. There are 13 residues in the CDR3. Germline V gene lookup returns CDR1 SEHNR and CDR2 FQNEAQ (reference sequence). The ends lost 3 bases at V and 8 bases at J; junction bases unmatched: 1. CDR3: CASSLQGDSPLHF. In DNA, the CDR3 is TGTGCCAGCAGCTTGCAGGGGGATTCACCCCTCCACTTT.

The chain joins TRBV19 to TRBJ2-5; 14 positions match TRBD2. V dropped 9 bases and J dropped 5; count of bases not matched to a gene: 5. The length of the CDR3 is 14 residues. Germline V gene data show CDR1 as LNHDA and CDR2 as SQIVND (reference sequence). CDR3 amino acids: CASRGLAGVETQYF. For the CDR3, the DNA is TGTGCCAGCCGGGGACTAGCGGGGGTGGAGACCCAGTACTTC.

CDR3 protein: CASSGTRGAMVAGANVLTF. Here the CDR3 DNA reads TGTGCCAGCAGCGGGACTAGAGGGGCTATGGTAGCTGGGGCCAACGTCCTGACTTTC. The chain couples TRBV5-4 to TRBJ2-6; TRBD2 matches at 8 bases. The germline CDR1 and CDR2 sequences are SGHNT and YYREEE (reference sequence). Trimming at V came to 4 bases and at J to 2 bases, leaving 14 bases not matched to a gene. CDR3 length equals 19 residues.

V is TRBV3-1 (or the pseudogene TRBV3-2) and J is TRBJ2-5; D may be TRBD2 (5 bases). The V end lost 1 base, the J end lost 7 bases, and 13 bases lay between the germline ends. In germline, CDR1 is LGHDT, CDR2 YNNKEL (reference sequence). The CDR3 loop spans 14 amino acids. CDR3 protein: CASSQVYGRGTQYF. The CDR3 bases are TGTGCCAGCAGCCAAGTTTATGGCCGGGGGACCCAGTACTTC.

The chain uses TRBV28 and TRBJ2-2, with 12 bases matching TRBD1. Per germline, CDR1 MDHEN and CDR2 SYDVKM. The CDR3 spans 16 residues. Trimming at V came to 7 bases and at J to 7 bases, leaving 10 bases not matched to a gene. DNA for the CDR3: TGTGCCAGCATTGGGACAGGGGGCAATAATGGCGGGGAGCTGTTTTTT. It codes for CASIGTGGNNGGELFF.

This CDR3 is CASSFVPGTSGMGGELFF. In nucleotides, the CDR3 is TGTGCCAGCAGTTTTGTCCCTGGGACTAGCGGGATGGGCGGGGAGCTGTTTTTT. The chain employs TRBV28 and TRBJ2-2, with TRBD2 matching over 13 bases. The CDR3 runs to 18 residues. Germline values: CDR1 MDHEN, CDR2 SYDVKM. J lost 7 bases, V lost 3 bases, and 11 bases had no gene match.